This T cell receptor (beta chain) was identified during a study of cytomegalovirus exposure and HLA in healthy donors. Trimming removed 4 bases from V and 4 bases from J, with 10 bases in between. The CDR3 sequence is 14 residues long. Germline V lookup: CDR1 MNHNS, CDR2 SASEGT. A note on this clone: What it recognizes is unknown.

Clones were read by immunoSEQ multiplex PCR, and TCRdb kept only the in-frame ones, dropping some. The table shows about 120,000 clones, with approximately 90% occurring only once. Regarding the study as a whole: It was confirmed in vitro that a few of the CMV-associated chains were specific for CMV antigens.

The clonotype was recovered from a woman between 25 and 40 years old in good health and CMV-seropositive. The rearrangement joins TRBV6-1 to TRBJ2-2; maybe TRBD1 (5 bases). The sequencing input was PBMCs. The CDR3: CASSVQGATGELFF. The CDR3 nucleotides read TGTGCCAGCAGTGTCCAGGGTGCCACCGGGGAGCTGTTTTTT.